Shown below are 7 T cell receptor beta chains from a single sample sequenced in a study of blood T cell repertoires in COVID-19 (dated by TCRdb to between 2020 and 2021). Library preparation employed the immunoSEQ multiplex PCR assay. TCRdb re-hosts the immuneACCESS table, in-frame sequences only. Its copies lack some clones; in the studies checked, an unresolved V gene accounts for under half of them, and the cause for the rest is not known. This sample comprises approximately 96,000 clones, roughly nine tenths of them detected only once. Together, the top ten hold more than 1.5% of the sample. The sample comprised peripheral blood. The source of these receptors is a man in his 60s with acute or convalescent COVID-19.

CDR3 sequence: CASSRTDQETQYF. The CDR3, as DNA: TGTGCCAGCTCTCGGACAGACCAAGAGACCCAGTACTTC. This chain connects TRBV18 to TRBJ2-5; TRBD1 is a possible D gene (6 bases). V was cut by 6 bases and J by 0 bases, with 8 bases left in between. The germline CDR1 and CDR2 sequences are KGHSH and LQKENI. There are 13 residues in the CDR3.

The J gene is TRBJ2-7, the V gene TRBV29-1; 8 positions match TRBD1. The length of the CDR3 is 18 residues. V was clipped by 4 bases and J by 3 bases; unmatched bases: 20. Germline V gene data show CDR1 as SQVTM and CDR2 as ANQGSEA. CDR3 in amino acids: CSVAYSHIRGQENYEQYF. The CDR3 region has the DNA TGCAGCGTTGCTTACTCTCACATCCGGGGACAGGAGAACTACGAGCAGTACTTC.

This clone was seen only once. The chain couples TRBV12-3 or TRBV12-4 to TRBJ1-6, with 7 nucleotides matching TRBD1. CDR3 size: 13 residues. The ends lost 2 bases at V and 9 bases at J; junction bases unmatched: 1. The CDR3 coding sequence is TGTGCCAGCAGTTTAACAGGGGTTTCACCCCTCCACTTT. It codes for CASSLTGVSPLHF.

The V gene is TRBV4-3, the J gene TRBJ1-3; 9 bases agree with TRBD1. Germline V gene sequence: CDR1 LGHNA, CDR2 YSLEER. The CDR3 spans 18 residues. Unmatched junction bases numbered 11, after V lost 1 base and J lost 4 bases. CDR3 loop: CASSQVGTGMGFGNTIYF. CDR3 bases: TGCGCCAGCAGCCAAGTAGGGACAGGGATGGGATTCGGAAACACCATATATTTT.

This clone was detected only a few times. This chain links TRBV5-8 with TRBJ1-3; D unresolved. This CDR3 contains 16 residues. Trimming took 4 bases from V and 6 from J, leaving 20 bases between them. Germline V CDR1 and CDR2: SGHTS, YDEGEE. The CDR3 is CASSPGEEGSLNTIYF. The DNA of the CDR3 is TGTGCCAGCAGCCCCGGTGAAGAGGGAAGCCTAAACACCATATATTTT.

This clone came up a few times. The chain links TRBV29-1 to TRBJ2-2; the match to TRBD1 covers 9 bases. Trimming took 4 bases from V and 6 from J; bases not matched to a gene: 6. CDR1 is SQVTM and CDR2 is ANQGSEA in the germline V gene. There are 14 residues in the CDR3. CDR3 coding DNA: TGCAGCGTTGCTACCGGGACAGGGTCCGGGGAGCTGTTTTTT. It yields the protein CSVATGTGSGELFF.

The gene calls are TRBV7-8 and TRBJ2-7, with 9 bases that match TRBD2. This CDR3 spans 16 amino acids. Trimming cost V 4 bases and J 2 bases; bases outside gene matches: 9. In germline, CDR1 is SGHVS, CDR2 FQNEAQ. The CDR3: CASSYLTSGLPYEQYF. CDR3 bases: TGTGCCAGCAGCTACCTTACTAGCGGGCTCCCCTACGAGCAGTACTTC.